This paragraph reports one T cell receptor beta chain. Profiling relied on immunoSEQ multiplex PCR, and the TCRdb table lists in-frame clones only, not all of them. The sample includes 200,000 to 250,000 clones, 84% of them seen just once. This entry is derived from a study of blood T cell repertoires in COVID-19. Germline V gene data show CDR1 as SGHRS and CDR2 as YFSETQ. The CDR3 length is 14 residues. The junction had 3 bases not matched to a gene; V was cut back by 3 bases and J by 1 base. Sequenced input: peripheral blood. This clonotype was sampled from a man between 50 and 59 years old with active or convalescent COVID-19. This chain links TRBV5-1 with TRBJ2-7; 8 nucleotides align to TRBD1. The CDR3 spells CASSSGQGSYEQYF. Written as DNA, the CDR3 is TGCGCCAGCAGCTCCGGACAGGGTTCCTACGAGCAGTACTTC.